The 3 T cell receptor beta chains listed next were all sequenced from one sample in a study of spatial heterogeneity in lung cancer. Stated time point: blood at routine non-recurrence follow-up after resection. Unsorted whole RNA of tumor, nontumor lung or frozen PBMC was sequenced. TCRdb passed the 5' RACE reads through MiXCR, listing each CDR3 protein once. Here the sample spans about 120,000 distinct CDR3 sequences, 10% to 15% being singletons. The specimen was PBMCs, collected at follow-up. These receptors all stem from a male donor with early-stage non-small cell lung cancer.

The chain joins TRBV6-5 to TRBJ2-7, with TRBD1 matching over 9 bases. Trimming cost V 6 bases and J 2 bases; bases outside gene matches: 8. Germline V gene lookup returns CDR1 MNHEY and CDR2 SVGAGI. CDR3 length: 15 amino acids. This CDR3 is CASRLGQGRTYEQYF. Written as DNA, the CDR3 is TGTGCCAGCAGACTCGGACAGGGGAGGACCTACGAGCAGTACTTC.

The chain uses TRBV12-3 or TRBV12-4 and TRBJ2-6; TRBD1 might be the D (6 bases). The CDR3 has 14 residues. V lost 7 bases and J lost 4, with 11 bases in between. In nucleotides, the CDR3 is TGTGCCAGCACTCCAGGGGAAGGGGCCAACGTCCTGACTTTC. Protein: CASTPGEGANVLTF.

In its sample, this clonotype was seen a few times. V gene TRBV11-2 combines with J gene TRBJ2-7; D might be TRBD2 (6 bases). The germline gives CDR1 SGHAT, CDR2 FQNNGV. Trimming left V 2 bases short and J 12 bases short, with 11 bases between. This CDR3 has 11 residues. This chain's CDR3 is CASSLIPGLYF. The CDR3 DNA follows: TGTGCCAGCAGCTTAATCCCGGGACTGTACTTC.